The clone carrying this T cell receptor (beta chain) was observed a single time. The CDR3 runs to 15 residues. Germline CDR1 is SGHDT and CDR2 is YYEEEE. The V gene end was trimmed by 2 bases and the J gene end by 0 bases; junction bases not matched to a gene: 4. This sample was taken from a study of blood T cell repertoires in COVID-19. Study details: Acute and convalescent COVID-19 samples came from the United States, Italy and Spain. Sources were T cells, B-cell-depleted T cells, or PBMCs; the material itself was cDNA or gDNA.

This table comes from immunoSEQ multiplex PCR, and its TCRdb copy is limited to in-frame clones, with some not included. The table has 70,000 to 85,000 clones, around 93% seen once. The clonotype comes from a woman in her sixties with active COVID-19. The J gene is TRBJ2-7, the V gene TRBV5-6, with TRBD2 matching 8 bases. The sequencing sample was made of peripheral blood. CDR3 region: CASSLGTSGSYEQYF. The CDR3 nucleotides are TGTGCCAGCAGCTTAGGTACTAGCGGCTCCTACGAGCAGTACTTC.